The entry below describes one TCR beta chain. Its antigen is not identified. This CDR3 contains 15 residues. V was trimmed by 4 bases and J by 1 base, leaving 13 bases between them. The V gene's germline CDR1 is MDHEN and CDR2 SYDVKM. The data belong to a study of blood T cells in healthy people across ages. Study findings and constraints: Researchers deemed the diversity estimates from one million T cells underestimates.

A sample-barcoded 5' primer and a J-beta primer mix were used in a second PCR of roughly 6 to 11 cycles. Every cDNA molecule carried a tag from a template-switch adaptor bearing 12 random nucleotides. TCRdb fed the 5' RACE reads into MiXCR, producing one record per CDR3 protein. Found here are roughly 730,000 distinct CDR3 sequences, around 50% of them singletons; the top ten hold roughly 25%. The sequence derives from a man aged 35 to 55 in good health. Source material: blood. The genes are TRBV28 and TRBJ1-2; maybe TRBD1 (6 bases). CDR3 sequence reads: CASSSLRGLNYGYTF. As DNA, the CDR3 is TGTGCCAGCAGTTCCCTACGGGGGCTTAACTATGGCTACACCTTC.